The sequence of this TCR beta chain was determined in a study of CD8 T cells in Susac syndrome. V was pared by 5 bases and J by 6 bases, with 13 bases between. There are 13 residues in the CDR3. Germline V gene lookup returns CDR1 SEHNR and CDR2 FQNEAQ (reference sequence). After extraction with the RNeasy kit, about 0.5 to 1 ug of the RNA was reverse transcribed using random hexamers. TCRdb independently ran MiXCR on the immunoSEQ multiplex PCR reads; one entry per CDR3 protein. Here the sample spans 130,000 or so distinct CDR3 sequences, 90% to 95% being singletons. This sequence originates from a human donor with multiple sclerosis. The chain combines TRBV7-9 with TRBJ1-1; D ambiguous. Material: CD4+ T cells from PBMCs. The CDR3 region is CASSVAVRAEAFF. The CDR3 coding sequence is TGTGCCAGCAGCGTCGCCGTGCGCGCTGAAGCTTTCTTT.